This TCR beta chain stems from a study of Ad26.COV2.S vaccination and SARS-CoV-2 variants. Regarding this clone: Its antigen is unknown.

Regarding the study as a whole: Substantial breadth was reported for post-vaccination spike-specific CD8+ and CD4+ T cells.

Treatment described: roughly 20 received Ad26.COV2.S at low or high dose, single or two shots; about 5 received placebo; per-sample allocation not given. Collection of samples fell on day 63 after the first vaccine or placebo injection. A Boston donor was an adult aged 18-55 years. The ends were cut back, 5 bases at V and 5 bases at J, with 13 bases in the middle. The CDR3 is made up of 13 amino acids. Germline V CDR1 and CDR2: SGHKS, YYEKEE (reference sequence). The method was immunoSEQ multiplex PCR; TCRdb's version includes in-frame clones alone and lacks a portion of them. Of 300,000 to 350,000 clones in the sample, under 90% were seen once.

This TCR derives from a person aged 18-65 years who received the Ad26.COV2.S COVID-19 vaccine or a placebo. The material was peripheral blood, obtained in a trial of Ad26.COV2.S vaccine versus placebo. J is TRBJ2-5 and V is TRBV5-5; D perhaps matches TRBD1 (6 bases). CDR3 in DNA: TGTGCCAGCAGGGTCCTCCAGGGGGAGACCCAGTACTTC. This sequence encodes CASRVLQGETQYF.